This T cell receptor beta chain was sequenced for a study of T cell responses to AZD1222 COVID-19 vaccine. Findings of the study overall: Baseline seropositivity occurred in only a handful of AZD1222 recipients. Samples come after the peak T cell response, not at day 14. In a largely white British group with more females than males, clonal diversity was possibly underestimated. Spike-wide vaccine-associated CD4 TCRs dominated at 160-218 and 743-854.

The CDR3 length is 14 residues. The V gene's germline CDR1 is GTSNPN and CDR2 SVGIG (reference sequence). The V segment lost 4 bases and the J segment 0 bases; nucleotides outside the gene matches: 5. About this clone itself: Its antigen remains unidentified.

Profiling relied on immunoSEQ multiplex PCR, and the TCRdb table lists in-frame clones only, not all of them. The table has 86,000 or so clones, just over 90% seen once. J is TRBJ1-1 and V is TRBV30, with 7 bases lining up with TRBD1. Sample: peripheral blood, taken on day 0 of MenACWY control vaccination. The TCR originated in an adult in good health. The chain's CDR3 is CAWTLGTVNTEAFF. CDR3 sequence (DNA): TGTGCCTGGACCCTCGGGACAGTGAACACTGAAGCTTTCTTT.